This T cell receptor beta chain comes out of a study of blood T cell repertoires in COVID-19. Study in general: Whether acute or convalescent, the COVID-19 samples came from the United States, Italy and Spain.

The assay was immunoSEQ multiplex PCR, and TCRdb's table has in-frame clones only and misses some. The table records 150,000 to 200,000 clones, approximately 85% of them present only once. The CDR3 runs 15 residues. With V trimmed by 4 bases and J by 5 bases, 9 bases remained unmatched. Germline-derived CDR1 and CDR2 are MNHEY and SVGAGI. The chain is built from TRBV6-5 and TRBJ2-5; TRBD1 matches at 8 bases. This TCR was sampled from a man aged 55 to 70 with active or convalescent COVID-19. Sequencing was done on a sample of peripheral blood. The CDR3: CASSFTDRVWETQYF. In nucleotides, the CDR3 is TGTGCCAGCAGTTTCACGGACAGGGTATGGGAGACCCAGTACTTC.